The 30 T cell receptor beta chains reported below all come from one sample, sequenced in a study of regulatory T cells in long-lasting Graves disease (dated by TCRdb to the early 2020s). Libraries were constructed by multiplex PCR. The sequencer was an Illumina HiSeq 4000. To build TCR beta libraries, CDR3 regions were amplified by Arm-PCR using iRepertoire HTBI primers. The public reads were run again by TCRdb, first through fastp at Q25 and then through MiXCR, and only productive beta chains were kept. Entries are consolidated by CDR3 protein sequence, retaining the most common genes and DNA. This sample holds 400,000 to 500,000 distinct CDR3 sequences; around 16% were observed only once. The top ten hold approximately 7.8% of the sample. Per the publication, the time point label means: newly diagnosed GD, antithyroid drugs for less than 3 months. For both TCR sequencing and RNA sequencing, RNA was extracted from PBMCs using TRIzol.

This sample also appeared in a second study, on T cells in Graves' hyperthyroidism and ophthalmopathy.

The source material was peripheral blood mononuclear cells (PBMCs), sampled at new diagnosis, from a patient treated with antithyroid drugs. These receptors originate from a middle-aged woman with Graves disease. Donor details come from another sample of the same person, matched by shared clones.

This clonotype was seen many times. This chain links TRBV11-1 with TRBJ2-5, with a weak D call TRBD1 (7 bases). Trimming cost V 5 bases and J 5 bases, with 15 bases left between them. The CDR3 has 14 residues. Germline values: CDR1 SGHAT, CDR2 FQDESV (reference sequence). This CDR3 reads CASSLDRAGETQYF. CDR3 nucleotide sequence: TGTGCCAGCAGCCTTGACAGGGCGGGGGAGACCCAGTACTTC.

This clonotype has at least ten counts. V usage is TRBV30 and J usage is TRBJ2-7; perhaps TRBD2 as D (6 bases). Germline CDR1 and CDR2: GTSNPN and SVGIG (reference sequence). CDR3 length equals 14 residues. V lost 5 bases to trimming and J lost 0 bases, with 14 bases between them. The CDR3 nucleotides are TGTGCCTGGGGTGCGGGACTCCTCTCCTACGAGCAGTACTTC. Protein product: CAWGAGLLSYEQYF.

The table lists this clonotype with a few counts. This chain connects TRBV5-1 to TRBJ2-5; D call uncertain. CDR1 SGHRS and CDR2 YFSETQ come from the germline V gene. Trimming pared 4 bases from V and 4 bases from J, leaving 11 bases between. The CDR3 length is 13 residues. The CDR3 bases are TGCGCCAGCAGCCAAAGATCAAGAGAGACCCAGTACTTC. Translation: CASSQRSRETQYF.

This clonotype was picked up many times. The chain combines TRBV18 with TRBJ2-3; possible D gene TRBD2, 6 bases. V lost 0 bases to trimming and J lost 2 bases, with 18 bases between them. CDR1 is KGHSH, CDR2 LQKENI, per germline. CDR3 length: 18 residues. DNA of the CDR3: TGTGCCAGCTCACCACCTACAGGCGGGGCGGGAAACACAGATACGCAGTATTTT. Amino acid sequence: CASSPPTGGAGNTDTQYF.

The genes are TRBV12-3 or TRBV12-4 and TRBJ2-1; 8 bases align to TRBD2. Germline trimming cut 3 bases from V and 3 bases from J; bases unmatched to any gene: 13. This CDR3 comprises 18 residues. CDR3 in DNA: TGTGCCAGCAGTTTTGGGGGCGGGGGAGCGGGAGTCTACAATGAGCAGTTCTTC. Encoded protein: CASSFGGGGAGVYNEQFF.

This clonotype appeared many times. The chain is built from TRBV28 and TRBJ2-5; D gene ambiguous. CDR3 length: 11 residues. Germline V gene lookup returns CDR1 MDHEN and CDR2 SYDVKM. The ends were cut back, 6 bases at V and 4 bases at J, with 6 bases in the middle. The CDR3 sequence is CASRVRETQYF. The DNA for the CDR3 is TGTGCCAGCAGGGTCAGAGAGACCCAGTACTTC.

This clonotype has ten or more counts. The chain carries TRBV10-3 and TRBJ1-3; no clear D. Trimming removed 3 bases at V and 0 bases at J, with 12 bases between. Germline V gives CDR1 ENHRY, CDR2 SYGVKD. CDR3 length: 16 amino acids. CDR3 sequence: CAISDRVGGSGNTIYF. CDR3 bases: TGTGCCATCAGTGATAGAGTGGGTGGCTCTGGAAACACCATATATTTT.

This clonotype has ten or more counts. This rearrangement joins TRBV7-9 to TRBJ2-3, with D unclear. Trimming removed 5 bases at V and 2 bases at J, with 14 bases between. The CDR3 is 15 amino acids. Germline-derived CDR1 and CDR2 are SEHNR and FQNEAQ (reference sequence). CDR3 loop: CASSPQDRDTDTQYF. The CDR3 nucleotides are TGTGCCAGCAGCCCCCAGGACCGTGACACAGATACGCAGTATTTT. Supplemented by reference TRBV7-9 and TRBJ2-3, the full variable domain reads DTGVSQNPRHKITKRGQNVTFRCDPISEHNRLYWYRQTLGQGPEFLTYFQNEAQLEKSRLLSDRFSAERPKGSFSTLEIQRTEQGDSAMYLCASSPQDRDTDTQYFGPGTRLTVL.

Points on this clonotype: Mismatch with germline at one junction end may stem from a read error. V is TRBV5-1 and J is TRBJ2-3; 7 nucleotides align to TRBD2. Germline CDR1 is SGHRS and CDR2 is YFSETQ. The CDR3 loop spans 14 amino acids. CDR3 protein: CASRPSSSGDPQYF. The CDR3 nucleotides read TGCGCCAGCAGACCTAGTTCTAGCGGAGATCCGCAGTATTTT.

This clonotype showed up many times. The chain joins TRBV28 to TRBJ1-4; maybe TRBD1 (5 bases). The germline V and J ends were trimmed by 5 bases and 8 bases, with 18 bases remaining between them. The CDR3 sequence is 15 residues long. CDR1 MDHEN and CDR2 SYDVKM come from the germline V gene. The CDR3 nucleotides read TGTGCCAGCAGTCCGGGTGGGACGACGGGCGAAAAACTGTTTTTT. It specifies CASSPGGTTGEKLFF. Together with reference TRBV28 and TRBJ1-4, the CDR3 gives the full variable domain: DVKVTQSSRYLVKRTGEKVFLECVQDMDHENMFWYRQDPGLGLRLIYFSYDVKMKEKGDIPEGYSVSREKKERFSLILESASTNQTSMYLCASSPGGTTGEKLFFGSGTQLSVL.

CDR3: CSGLAGGSYEQYF. The CDR3 DNA follows: TGCAGTGGACTAGCGGGAGGTTCCTACGAGCAGTACTTC. This rearrangement joins TRBV20-1 to TRBJ2-7, with TRBD2 matching 13 bases. J gave up 1 base and V 7 bases, and 1 base lay outside the gene matches. The CDR3 runs to 13 residues. CDR1 and CDR2 (germline): DFQATT, SNEGSKA (reference sequence).

The V gene is TRBV15, the J gene TRBJ2-2; D possibly corresponds to TRBD1 (6 bases). The CDR3 consists of 15 residues. Looked up from germline, CDR1 is LNHNV and CDR2 is YYDKDF (reference sequence). The CDR3 bases are TGTGCGGCCAGAGGGATTCACAGGGACACCGGGGAGCTGTTTTTT. It specifies CAARGIHRDTGELFF.

The chain links TRBV9 to TRBJ2-6; 7 bases line up with TRBD2. CDR1 is SGDLS and CDR2 is YYNGEE in the germline V gene. CDR3 length equals 18 residues. The V gene end was trimmed by 0 bases and the J gene end by 0 bases; junction bases not matched to a gene: 6. DNA of the CDR3: TGTGCCAGCAGCGTAGGGGGGGGACGGTTCTCTGGGGCCAACGTCCTGACTTTC. It is translated as CASSVGGGRFSGANVLTF.

As for this clonotype: This may stem from a read error, because a much larger clone lies one nucleotide away. The chain uses TRBV19 and TRBJ2-5; D gene unclear. The CDR3 is 14 amino acids. Germline CDR1 is LNHDA and CDR2 is SQIVND (reference sequence). The CDR3 region has the DNA TGTTCCAGTAGTATAGAAGGGTTCGGAGAGACCCAGTACTTC. Protein: CSSSIEGFGETQYF.

The chain couples TRBV19 to TRBJ2-1; D is possibly TRBD2 (6 bases). CDR1 is LNHDA, CDR2 SQIVND, per germline (reference sequence). V was shortened by 7 bases and J by 3 bases, with 10 bases between the two germline ends. CDR3 length: 13 amino acids. CDR3 region: CASIGGYYNEQFF. In nucleotides, the CDR3 is TGTGCCAGTATTGGGGGGTACTACAATGAGCAGTTCTTC.

This clonotype has a handful of counts. An end of the junction does not agree with germline; a read error may underlie this. The V call is TRBV27, the J call TRBJ1-1; possible D gene TRBD1, 5 bases. The germline V gene encodes CDR1 MNHEY and CDR2 SMNVEV (reference sequence). This CDR3 region has 13 residues. In nucleotides, the CDR3 is TGTGCCACCAGTGAGACAGTCCTCACTGAAGCTTTCTTT. Residues: CATSETVLTEAFF.

In this sample, this clonotype turned up a few times. The rearrangement uses TRBV7-2 and TRBJ1-2; tentative D call: TRBD1 (5 bases). The CDR3 is 14 residues long. Germline values: CDR1 SGHTA, CDR2 FQGNSA. Trimming stripped 5 bases from V and 3 bases from J, with 13 bases between. CDR3 in DNA: TGTGCCAGCAGCCCGCAGGGACGAGACTATGGCTACACCTTC. Translated, it gives CASSPQGRDYGYTF.

This clonotype was detected many times. The gene calls are TRBV11-2 and TRBJ2-7, with D possibly TRBD1 on 6 matching bases. The CDR3 is 16 amino acids. From germline, CDR1 is SGHAT and CDR2 FQNNGV. Trimming took off 5 bases at V and 3 bases at J, with 20 bases between the two ends. In nucleotides, the CDR3 is TGTGCCAGCAGCCCCATTGGGGGCCAAGGGCTCTACGAGCAGTACTTC. Encoded protein: CASSPIGGQGLYEQYF.

This clonotype was counted a few times. Mismatch with germline at one junction end may stem from a read error. The chain joins TRBV5-4 to TRBJ2-7; 8 positions match TRBD2. Germline V gene lookup returns CDR1 SGHNT and CDR2 YYREEE (reference sequence). The CDR3 contains 16 residues. CDR3 nucleotides: TGTGCCAGCAGCTTGTCCCCGGGACTAGTAACCTACGACCAGTACTTC. Protein: CASSLSPGLVTYDQYF.

This clonotype was counted between two and nine times. The chain uses TRBV19 and TRBJ2-5, with 7 bases aligning to TRBD2. The germline V gene has CDR1 LNHDA and CDR2 SQIVND (reference sequence). V dropped 2 bases and J dropped 4; count of bases not matched to a gene: 7. The CDR3 totals 15 residues. The DNA of the CDR3 is TGTGCCAGTAGTATAATGGCGGGAGAACGAGAGACCCAGTACTTC. It is translated as CASSIMAGERETQYF.

This clonotype was picked up many times. The rearrangement joins TRBV28 to TRBJ1-6, with D unclear. Trimming took 8 bases from V and 7 from J, leaving 12 bases between them. The CDR3 is made up of 13 amino acids. The V gene's germline CDR1 is MDHEN and CDR2 SYDVKM. The CDR3 DNA reads TGTGCCAGCGAAGGGTTTTTGAATTCACCCCTCCACTTT. Translating it yields CASEGFLNSPLHF. Drawing the rest from reference TRBV28 and TRBJ1-6, the complete variable domain is DVKVTQSSRYLVKRTGEKVFLECVQDMDHENMFWYRQDPGLGLRLIYFSYDVKMKEKGDIPEGYSVSREKKERFSLILESASTNQTSMYLCASEGFLNSPLHFGNGTRLTVT.

This clonotype was detected ten times or more. The chain employs TRBV11-3 and TRBJ2-7; D may be TRBD2 (6 bases). CDR3 size: 14 residues. Per the germline V gene, CDR1 is SGHNT and CDR2 is YENEEA. Trimming took off 8 bases at V and 3 bases at J, with 17 bases between the two ends. CDR3 bases: TGTGCCAGCGTAGAAAGCGGGCAACACTACGAGCAGTACTTC. It translates to CASVESGQHYEQYF.

This clonotype occurred many times. The chain carries TRBV7-9 and TRBJ2-7; 11 bases align to TRBD1. The V gene end was trimmed by 0 bases and the J gene end by 5 bases; junction bases not matched to a gene: 6. Germline assignment: CDR1 SEHNR and CDR2 FQNEAQ (reference sequence). The CDR3 extends over 16 amino acids. DNA for the CDR3: TGTGCCAGCAGCTTAGCGCTTGGACAGGGGGCCCACGAGCAGTACTTC. It yields the protein CASSLALGQGAHEQYF.

Only a few counts were recorded for this clonotype. The CDR3, as DNA: TGTGCCAGCAGTTTAGTAAAACCCCTCTACTCGTGGGAGCAGTACTTC. Encoded protein: CASSLVKPLYSWEQYF. V usage is TRBV12-3 or TRBV12-4 and J usage is TRBJ2-7; unclear D gene. This CDR3 region has 16 residues. V lost 1 base, J lost 7 bases, and 20 bases lay in between.

This clonotype was picked up a small number of times. The chain links TRBV9 to TRBJ2-1, with TRBD1 matching 10 bases. Germline CDR1 and CDR2: SGDLS and YYNGEE. With 4 bases clipped from V and 7 bases from J, the junction kept 11 bases outside the gene matches. The CDR3 covers 16 residues. CDR3 nucleotides: TGTGCCAGCAGCCCAGTCGGGACAGGGGATTTTAATGAGCAGTTCTTC. This sequence encodes CASSPVGTGDFNEQFF.

This clonotype was detected only a few times. The chain recombines TRBV9 with TRBJ2-1, with TRBD1 matching over 7 bases. Germline V gene data show CDR1 as SGDLS and CDR2 as YYNGEE. Trimming took 2 bases from V and 0 from J; bases not matched to a gene: 8. The CDR3 contains 17 residues. CDR3 in amino acids: CASSVPVTGSSYNEQFF. CDR3 coding DNA: TGTGCCAGCAGCGTCCCCGTGACAGGGAGCTCCTACAATGAGCAGTTCTTC.

This clonotype has ten or more counts. This sequence joins TRBV10-3 and TRBJ2-3; TRBD2 might be the D (5 bases). Germline CDR1 ENHRY, CDR2 SYGVKD. V dropped 2 bases and J dropped 0 bases, with 9 bases sitting between them. This CDR3 is built from 15 residues. DNA of the CDR3: TGTGCCATCAGTGAGCGAGGGAGTAGCACAGATACGCAGTATTTT. This encodes CAISERGSSTDTQYF.

This clonotype was counted between two and nine times. This chain links TRBV4-2 with TRBJ2-7; 7 nucleotides align to TRBD2. This CDR3 region has 16 residues. J was trimmed by 13 bases and V by 3 bases; bases with no gene match: 21. Germline CDR1 LGHNA, CDR2 YNFKEQ. CDR3 sequence (DNA): TGTGCCAGCAGCCAGGGGGTTGGCGCGGGAGTGCCAGGATATTACTTC. Residues: CASSQGVGAGVPGYYF.

The sample holds a few counts of this clonotype. The rearrangement joins TRBV5-1 to TRBJ1-1; tentative D call: TRBD1 (6 bases). Germline CDR1 is SGHRS and CDR2 is YFSETQ. Trimming removed 5 bases at V and 3 bases at J, with 14 bases between. The CDR3 covers 14 residues. The chain's CDR3 is CASRGAGVDTEAFF. CDR3 nucleotide sequence: TGCGCCAGCAGGGGGGCAGGGGTGGACACTGAAGCTTTCTTT. Full variable domain (remainder filled in from reference TRBV5-1 and TRBJ1-1): KAGVTQTPRYLIKTRGQQVTLSCSPISGHRSVSWYQQTPGQGLQFLFEYFSETQRNKGNFPGRFSGRQFSNSRSEMNVSTLELGDSALYLCASRGAGVDTEAFFGQGTRLTVV.

A few counts support this clonotype. The germline gene is not matched at one end of the junction; a read error may be the cause. This chain joins TRBV28 and TRBJ2-3; 12 bases match TRBD2. Germline V gene lookup returns CDR1 MDHEN and CDR2 SYDVKM. The CDR3 consists of 18 residues. In DNA, the CDR3 is TGTGCCAGCAGTTCACGCCCGGGACTAGCGGGTTTCACAGATACACAGTATTTT. The encoded protein is CASSSRPGLAGFTDTQYF.